The T cell receptor (beta chain) described here comes from a study of beta chain features in type 1 diabetes. Sorted CD4+ subsets: naive, central memory, regulatory, stem cell-like memory (CD45RO/CCR7/CD25/CD127/CD95/CD27 panel). Purities in excess of 95% were seen in all sorted populations. CDR1 and CDR2 from the germline V gene are MNHEY and SMNVEV (reference sequence). The CDR3 sequence is 13 residues long. V dropped 6 bases and J dropped 4 bases, with 7 bases sitting between them. General observations from the study: Comparison showed that naive, central memory and Treg TCRB repertoires appeared more similar among patients than among healthy donors.

The isolated RNA, all of it, was reverse transcribed, so expressed TCRB transcripts were what got sequenced. Libraries were prepared by immunoSEQ multiplex PCR; TCRdb keeps only in-frame clonotypes and omits some of them. This sample has approximately 470,000 clones; 25% to 35% occur once, and the top ten carry around 0.065%. About this clone itself: No antigen is known for it.

The origin of this receptor is a man in his late teens or twenties in good health. Input material: naive CD4+ T cells from blood. The rearrangement uses TRBV27 and TRBJ2-6; D unresolved. In nucleotides, the CDR3 is TGTGCCAGCAGCGACATAGGGGCCAACGTCCTGACTTTC. Translated, it gives CASSDIGANVLTF.